Listed below are T cell receptor beta chains from one sample, sequenced in a study of Graves' ophthalmopathy and Graves' hyperthyroidism. MiXCR, applied by TCRdb to the multiplex PCR reads, yields one record per CDR3 protein. This sample has 300,000 to 500,000 distinct CDR3 sequences, with 15% found just once. The sequenced sample was peripheral blood. Every receptor here comes from a woman between 18 and 29 years old with stable Graves' hyperthyroidism. Both conserved end residues are part of each CDR3. Fields, in order: clone size, V gene, J gene, D gene, CDR3 protein, CDR3 DNA. The D gene is left open where the match is weak. Rows give clone size only sometimes, using once, few, many, or a class for an expanded clone.

clone size: many; V gene: TRBV20-1; J gene: TRBJ2-7; D gene: .; CDR3 protein: CSARAGDGGAYEQYF; CDR3 DNA: TGCAGTGCTAGAGCGGGGGACGGCGGGGCCTACGAGCAGTACTTC
clone size: few; V gene: TRBV4-2; J gene: TRBJ2-7; D gene: .; CDR3 protein: CAGSQTAAVPDEQYF; CDR3 DNA: TGTGCCGGCAGCCAAACAGCGGCGGTGCCCGACGAGCAGTACTTC
clone size: many; V gene: TRBV18; J gene: TRBJ1-5; D gene: .; CDR3 protein: CASSPSSNQPQHF; CDR3 DNA: TGTGCCAGCAGTCCTTCTAGCAATCAGCCCCAGCATTTT
clone size: many; V gene: TRBV11-2; J gene: TRBJ1-2; D gene: .; CDR3 protein: CASSLEVGAHYGYTF; CDR3 DNA: TGTGCCAGCAGCTTAGAGGTGGGGGCCCACTATGGCTACACCTTC
clone size: many; V gene: TRBV6-2/TRBV6-3; J gene: TRBJ1-5; D gene: .; CDR3 protein: CASSYGGAVNQPQHF; CDR3 DNA: TGTGCCAGCAGTTACGGGGGCGCGGTTAATCAGCCCCAGCATTTT
clone size: many; V gene: TRBV6-1; J gene: TRBJ2-6; D gene: .; CDR3 protein: CATHTPPGANVLTF; CDR3 DNA: TGTGCCACCCATACGCCTCCTGGGGCCAACGTCCTGACTTTC
clone size: many; V gene: TRBV28; J gene: TRBJ2-2; D gene: .; CDR3 protein: CASRTANTGELFF; CDR3 DNA: TGTGCCAGCCGGACAGCGAACACCGGGGAGCTGTTTTTT
clone size: many; V gene: TRBV6-1; J gene: TRBJ2-7; D gene: .; CDR3 protein: CASSENLIATYEQYF; CDR3 DNA: TGTGCCAGCAGTGAGAATCTAATAGCGACCTACGAGCAGTACTTC
clone size: .; V gene: TRBV9; J gene: TRBJ1-2; D gene: .; CDR3 protein: CASSVVSNYGYTF; CDR3 DNA: TGTGCCAGCAGCGTAGTGTCTAACTATGGCTACACCTTC
clone size: many; V gene: TRBV11-3; J gene: TRBJ1-1; D gene: .; CDR3 protein: CASSADSTEAFF; CDR3 DNA: TGTGCCAGCAGCGCCGACAGCACTGAAGCTTTCTTT
clone size: many; V gene: TRBV28; J gene: TRBJ1-2; D gene: .; CDR3 protein: CASSPTTNYGYTF; CDR3 DNA: TGTGCCAGCAGCCCAACGACCAACTATGGCTACACCTTC
clone size: many; V gene: TRBV20-1; J gene: TRBJ2-5; D gene: .; CDR3 protein: CSAISALETQYF; CDR3 DNA: TGCAGTGCTATCTCCGCATTAGAGACCCAGTACTTC
clone size: many; V gene: TRBV20-1; J gene: TRBJ2-4; D gene: .; CDR3 protein: CSARAPTVAKNIQYF; CDR3 DNA: TGCAGTGCTAGAGCCCCTACAGTAGCCAAAAACATTCAGTACTTC
clone size: few; V gene: TRBV6-1; J gene: TRBJ1-2; D gene: .; CDR3 protein: CASSETAPGLWVNGYTF; CDR3 DNA: TGTGCCAGCAGTGAAACCGCACCAGGGCTATGGGTTAATGGCTACACCTTC
clone size: many; V gene: TRBV2; J gene: TRBJ1-5; D gene: .; CDR3 protein: CATRGGGSNQPQHF; CDR3 DNA: TGTGCCACCCGGGGAGGGGGAAGCAATCAGCCCCAGCATTTT
clone size: .; V gene: TRBV4-2; J gene: TRBJ2-2; D gene: TRBD1; CDR3 protein: CASSQGQGADTGELFF; CDR3 DNA: TGTGCCAGCAGCCAAGGACAGGGGGCGGACACCGGGGAGCTGTTTTTT
clone size: many; V gene: TRBV20-1; J gene: TRBJ1-2; D gene: .; CDR3 protein: CSAKDGNNYGYTF; CDR3 DNA: TGCAGTGCCAAGGACGGTAATAACTATGGCTACACCTTC
clone size: .; V gene: TRBV6-1; J gene: TRBJ1-2; D gene: .; CDR3 protein: CASTSVGEYGYTF; CDR3 DNA: TGTGCCAGCACCTCCGTCGGGGAGTATGGCTACACCTTC
clone size: many; V gene: TRBV19; J gene: TRBJ2-7; D gene: .; CDR3 protein: CASSNGGNSFTGWFGEQYF; CDR3 DNA: TGTGCCAGTAGTAACGGGGGTAACTCATTTACCGGTTGGTTCGGCGAGCAGTACTTC
clone size: many; V gene: TRBV6-1; J gene: TRBJ1-5; D gene: .; CDR3 protein: CASSEAGRVRNQPQHF; CDR3 DNA: TGTGCCAGCAGTGAAGCTGGCAGGGTGAGGAATCAGCCCCAGCATTTT
clone size: many; V gene: TRBV20-1; J gene: TRBJ1-2; D gene: .; CDR3 protein: CSARDTPGYTF; CDR3 DNA: TGCAGTGCTAGGGATACACCGGGCTACACCTTC
clone size: few; V gene: TRBV10-3; J gene: TRBJ2-7; D gene: TRBD1; CDR3 protein: CAISELQGAKDEQYF; CDR3 DNA: TGTGCCATCAGTGAGTTACAGGGGGCGAAGGACGAGCAGTACTTC
clone size: many; V gene: TRBV15; J gene: TRBJ2-4; D gene: .; CDR3 protein: CATSRGTLAKNIQYF; CDR3 DNA: TGTGCCACCAGCAGAGGAACGCTAGCCAAAAACATTCAGTACTTC
clone size: .; V gene: TRBV6-2/TRBV6-3; J gene: TRBJ2-5; D gene: TRBD2; CDR3 protein: CASSRLGWGLAVETQYF; CDR3 DNA: TGTGCCAGCAGCCGCTTGGGTTGGGGACTAGCTGTGGAGACCCAGTACTTC
clone size: many; V gene: TRBV7-9; J gene: TRBJ2-4; D gene: TRBD1; CDR3 protein: CASSLDGTGGHIQYF; CDR3 DNA: TGTGCCAGCAGCTTAGATGGGACAGGGGGCCACATTCAGTACTTC
clone size: many; V gene: TRBV6-1; J gene: TRBJ2-7; D gene: TRBD1; CDR3 protein: CASLSTGGYEQYF; CDR3 DNA: TGTGCCAGCCTTTCGACAGGGGGCTACGAGCAGTACTTC
clone size: .; V gene: TRBV3-1; J gene: TRBJ2-1; D gene: TRBD1; CDR3 protein: CASTPGQLYNEQFF; CDR3 DNA: TGTGCCAGCACCCCGGGACAGCTTTACAATGAGCAGTTCTTC
clone size: many; V gene: TRBV18; J gene: TRBJ1-1; D gene: TRBD1; CDR3 protein: CASSPADRAAGAFF; CDR3 DNA: TGTGCCAGCTCACCGGCGGACAGGGCAGCGGGAGCTTTCTTT
clone size: many; V gene: TRBV6-1; J gene: TRBJ1-2; D gene: .; CDR3 protein: CASRPQGGVIDYGYTF; CDR3 DNA: TGTGCCAGCAGACCCCAGGGAGGGGTAATAGACTATGGCTACACCTTC
clone size: few; V gene: TRBV11-1; J gene: TRBJ1-2; D gene: TRBD1; CDR3 protein: CASSLAVGQGSNYGYTF; CDR3 DNA: TGTGCCAGCAGCTTAGCGGTGGGACAGGGTTCTAACTATGGCTACACCTTC
clone size: few; V gene: TRBV11-2; J gene: TRBJ2-3; D gene: .; CDR3 protein: CASSLGGPRSDTQYF; CDR3 DNA: TGTGCCAGCAGCTTAGGGGGCCCTAGATCGGATACGCAGTATTTT
clone size: many; V gene: TRBV19; J gene: TRBJ2-5; D gene: TRBD2; CDR3 protein: CASSMTSGGETQYF; CDR3 DNA: TGTGCCAGTAGTATGACTAGCGGGGGAGAGACCCAGTACTTC
clone size: many; V gene: TRBV19; J gene: TRBJ1-2; D gene: TRBD1; CDR3 protein: CASKRQGAGGYTF; CDR3 DNA: TGTGCCAGTAAGAGGCAGGGGGCAGGTGGCTACACCTTC
clone size: .; V gene: TRBV11-3; J gene: TRBJ2-5; D gene: .; CDR3 protein: CASSLEGRRETQYF; CDR3 DNA: TGTGCCAGCAGCTTAGAGGGACGGCGGGAGACCCAGTACTTC
clone size: many; V gene: TRBV3-1; J gene: TRBJ1-2; D gene: .; CDR3 protein: CASSQDRLGYTF; CDR3 DNA: TGTGCCAGCAGCCAAGATCGGCTGGGCTACACCTTC
clone size: many; V gene: TRBV20-1; J gene: TRBJ2-5; D gene: .; CDR3 protein: CSARSGETQYF; CDR3 DNA: TGCAGTGCTAGATCCGGCGAGACCCAGTACTTC
clone size: many; V gene: TRBV29-1; J gene: TRBJ2-2; D gene: TRBD1; CDR3 protein: CSVGFTGANTGELFF; CDR3 DNA: TGCAGCGTTGGTTTTACAGGGGCGAACACCGGGGAGCTGTTTTTT
clone size: many; V gene: TRBV27; J gene: TRBJ2-6; D gene: TRBD2; CDR3 protein: CASRASGRSGANVLTF; CDR3 DNA: TGTGCCAGCAGGGCTAGCGGTCGCTCTGGGGCCAACGTCCTGACTTTC